The TCR beta chain described here comes from a study of blood T cell repertoires in COVID-19. The protocol was immunoSEQ multiplex PCR, while the TCRdb copy is restricted to in-frame clones and leaves out a portion. The repertoire holds a few hundred thousand clones, 86% seen once, with 4.5% to 5.5% in the top ten. Germline values: CDR1 MGHRA, CDR2 YSYEKL. This CDR3 spans 17 amino acids. V dropped 1 base and J dropped 2 bases, with 17 bases sitting between them. The origin of this receptor is a woman in her twenties or thirties who had been exposed to COVID-19. The V call is TRBV4-1, the J call TRBJ1-1, with D possibly being TRBD1 (5 bases). Specimen: PBMCs or T cells enriched from blood (not recorded which). CDR3 coding DNA: TGCGCCAGCAGCCAAGCCGACATGGGACTAGTAAACACTGAAGCTTTCTTT. It is translated as CASSQADMGLVNTEAFF.